These 21 T cell receptor beta chains came from one sample sequenced in a study of cytomegalovirus exposure and HLA in healthy donors. PCR involved 60 Vbeta and 13 Jbeta primers. Sequencing used immunoSEQ multiplex PCR; TCRdb keeps in-frame clones, though not all of them. The sample comprises 150,000 to 200,000 clones, roughly 85% of which are singletons, and approximately 8.5% rests with the top ten. Sequenced sample: PBMCs. Source of these receptors: a man aged 18 to 29 in good health and CMV-seropositive.

The J gene is TRBJ1-3, the V gene TRBV2, with D hard to call. Germline V gene sequence: CDR1 SNHLY, CDR2 FYNNEI. V dropped 4 bases and J dropped 1 base, with 8 bases sitting between them. The CDR3 runs to 14 residues. CDR3 protein: CASSVEGSGNTIYF. DNA of the CDR3: TGTGCCAGCAGTGTGGAGGGTTCTGGAAACACCATATATTTT.

The chain combines TRBV6-5 with TRBJ2-7, with no clear D. The CDR3 runs to 15 residues. Germline V gives CDR1 MNHEY, CDR2 SVGAGI. V was clipped by 5 bases and J by 3 bases, with 17 bases between them. CDR3 nucleotide sequence: TGTGCCAGCAGTGCCCTAGTCGCCCCCGTCTACGAGCAGTACTTC. This sequence encodes CASSALVAPVYEQYF.

The V call is TRBV7-9, the J call TRBJ1-5, with D uncertain. This CDR3 region has 15 residues. V lost 5 bases to trimming and J lost 4 bases, with 15 bases between them. Germline V lookup: CDR1 SEHNR, CDR2 FQNEAQ (reference sequence). The CDR3 reads CASSPSLGENQPQHF. Here the CDR3 DNA reads TGTGCCAGCAGCCCGTCCCTCGGGGAAAATCAGCCCCAGCATTTT.

This rearrangement joins TRBV7-2 to TRBJ1-2; a possible D gene is TRBD1 (5 bases). The CDR3 runs 13 residues. In germline, CDR1 is SGHTA, CDR2 FQGNSA. V was pared by 3 bases and J by 5 bases, with 10 bases between. The CDR3 DNA follows: TGTGCCAGCAGCTTCCCCGGGGGGTATGGCTACACCTTC. This encodes CASSFPGGYGYTF.

This clone was found a few times. This chain connects TRBV28 to TRBJ2-5; 7 positions match TRBD2. The germline CDR1 and CDR2 sequences are MDHEN and SYDVKM. With 10 bases clipped from V and 6 bases from J, the junction kept 14 bases outside the gene matches. This CDR3 is 14 amino acids long. CDR3 sequence: CATVSRTSQKTQYF. In DNA, the CDR3 is TGTGCCACCGTCTCGAGGACTAGTCAGAAGACCCAGTACTTC.

This chain joins TRBV21-1 and TRBJ2-3; no DNA check was done on the table's D call, TRBD2. TRBV21-1 is termed a pseudogene. This CDR3 contains 17 residues. The CDR3 DNA is TGTGCCAGCAGCAAAGGGAGCAGCGGGGGGAACTGGAATACGCAGTATTTT. Residues: CASSKGSSGGNWNTQYF.

The chain employs TRBV7-2 and TRBJ2-1; the D gene is possibly TRBD1 (5 bases). This CDR3 has 15 amino acids. Germline CDR1 and CDR2: SGHTA and FQGNSA. Between the trimmed V and J ends, which lost 3 bases and 4 bases, there was a span of 13 bases. In DNA form, the CDR3 reads TGTGCCAGCAGCTTCGAGGACAAACAATACAATGAGCAGTTCTTC. This translates into CASSFEDKQYNEQFF.

This clone was counted between two and nine times. This chain connects TRBV6-6 to TRBJ1-1, with D possibly TRBD1 on 5 matching bases. V gave up 2 bases and J gave up 8 bases, with 6 bases separating them. CDR1 and CDR2 (germline): MNHNY, SVGAGI (reference sequence). The CDR3 is 11 residues long. The CDR3 coding sequence is TGTGCCAGCAGTTACGGGGGGGAAGCTTTCTTT. Translated, it gives CASSYGGEAFF.

This clone was seen once. The chain employs TRBV7-8 and TRBJ1-1; D uncertain. CDR1 and CDR2 (germline): SGHVS, FQNEAQ. The CDR3 runs to 14 residues. Trimming pared 5 bases from V and 5 bases from J, leaving 15 bases between. The CDR3 DNA is TGTGCCAGCAGCACCCGGGAAGAAGGAACTGAAGCTTTCTTT. It encodes CASSTREEGTEAFF. The complete variable domain, with remaining parts taken from reference TRBV7-8 and TRBJ1-1, reads GAGVSQSPRYKVAKRGQDVALRCDPISGHVSLFWYQQALGQGPEFLTYFQNEAQLDKSGLPSDRFFAERPEGSVSTLKIQRTQQEDSAVYLCASSTREEGTEAFFGQGTRLTVV.

This clone was detected only once. In DNA, the CDR3 is TGTGCCAGTAGTATGGCCCAGACAGGGGTGGGGGCCAACGTCCTGACTTTC. Protein: CASSMAQTGVGANVLTF. This rearrangement joins TRBV19 to TRBJ2-6, with 8 nucleotides matching TRBD1. The J segment lost 4 bases and the V segment lost 3 bases, leaving 8 bases of the junction unmatched. Germline values: CDR1 LNHDA, CDR2 SQIVND (reference sequence). This CDR3 comprises 17 residues.

The V and J genes are TRBV30 and TRBJ2-7; D is perhaps TRBD1 (6 bases). The CDR3 covers 15 residues. Germline CDR1 reads GTSNPN; CDR2 reads SVGIG (reference sequence). The V gene lost 0 bases and the J gene lost 2 bases, with 14 bases spanning the gap. CDR3 amino acids: CAWSVLTGGPYEQYF. The CDR3 bases are TGTGCCTGGAGTGTACTGACAGGCGGTCCCTACGAGCAGTACTTC.

This clone was counted between two and nine times. The chain couples TRBV4-1 to TRBJ2-7, with D unresolved. The CDR3 contains 13 residues. The germline V and J ends were trimmed by 2 bases and 5 bases, with 10 bases remaining between them. Looked up from germline, CDR1 is MGHRA and CDR2 is YSYEKL. The CDR3 here is CASSQPGVDEQYF. In DNA form, the CDR3 reads TGCGCCAGCAGCCAACCGGGTGTCGACGAGCAGTACTTC.

The chain employs TRBV18 and TRBJ2-1, with a tentative D call TRBD2 (6 bases). Trimming pared 0 bases from V and 6 bases from J, leaving 6 bases between. The CDR3 is made up of 13 amino acids. CDR1 is KGHSH and CDR2 is LQKENI in the germline V gene. CDR3 sequence (DNA): TGTGCCAGCTCACCACCTAGCGGCAATGAGCAGTTCTTC. Translating it yields CASSPPSGNEQFF.

V usage is TRBV7-8 and J usage is TRBJ2-7; TRBD1 matches 9 bases. The CDR3 contains 15 residues. V shed 5 bases and J 4 bases; nucleotides not matched to a gene: 9. The V gene's germline CDR1 is SGHVS and CDR2 FQNEAQ. The CDR3 DNA reads TGTGCCAGCAGCGTAGGGGGACAGGGATCTTACGAGCAGTACTTC. It specifies CASSVGGQGSYEQYF.

The chain recombines TRBV29-1 with TRBJ1-2; TRBD1 might be the D (6 bases). The CDR3 length is 13 residues. The V gene's germline CDR1 is SQVTM and CDR2 ANQGSEA. Trimming took 6 bases from V and 0 from J, leaving 11 bases between them. CDR3 loop: CSVDGQTNYGYTF. The CDR3 DNA sequence: TGCAGCGTCGATGGACAGACTAACTATGGCTACACCTTC.

The rearrangement links TRBV7-3 to TRBJ1-1, with unresolved D. This CDR3 is built from 13 residues. Looked up from germline, CDR1 is SGHTA and CDR2 is FQGTGA. V lost 2 bases to trimming and J lost 3 bases, with 7 bases between them. CDR3 nucleotides: TGTGCCAGCAGCTTATACTCTGACACTGAAGCTTTCTTT. It codes for CASSLYSDTEAFF.

This chain links TRBV7-2 with TRBJ2-2, with 13 bases lining up with TRBD2. The CDR3 is made up of 15 amino acids. Germline trimming cut 5 bases from V and 5 bases from J; bases unmatched to any gene: 2. Germline CDR1 reads SGHTA; CDR2 reads FQGNSA. CDR3 coding DNA: TGTGCCAGCAGCGTGACTAGCGGGGGGACCGGGGAGCTGTTTTTT. Residues: CASSVTSGGTGELFF.

The chain has TRBV5-1 and TRBJ2-2, with 8 bases lining up with TRBD2. The CDR3 runs to 16 residues. Germline V CDR1 and CDR2: SGHRS, YFSETQ. V dropped 3 bases and J dropped 6; count of bases not matched to a gene: 10. The CDR3 sequence is CASSWGGTRTPGELFF. CDR3 bases: TGCGCCAGCAGCTGGGGGGGGACTAGAACCCCCGGGGAGCTGTTTTTT.

CDR3 residues: CASSLGRLPQHF. CDR3 bases: TGTGCCAGCAGCTTGGGACGACTTCCCCAGCATTTT. The V call is TRBV5-6, the J call TRBJ1-5, with unresolved D. Trimming shortened V by 0 bases and J by 10 bases, and 8 bases separated the two germline ends. Germline V CDR1 and CDR2: SGHDT, YYEEEE. CDR3 length equals 12 residues.

V usage is TRBV9 and J usage is TRBJ2-6; 10 nucleotides line up with TRBD1. CDR1 is SGDLS and CDR2 is YYNGEE in the germline V gene. V lost 3 bases to trimming and J lost 0 bases; unmatched junction nucleotides: 6. The CDR3 sequence is 18 residues long. The CDR3 here is CASSGGQGGFSGANVLTF. Here the CDR3 DNA reads TGTGCCAGCAGCGGAGGACAGGGGGGGTTCTCTGGGGCCAACGTCCTGACTTTC.

The chain carries TRBV4-1 and TRBJ2-2, with 9 bases aligning to TRBD1. CDR1 and CDR2 (germline): MGHRA, YSYEKL. V gave up 0 bases and J gave up 6 bases; unmatched junction bases: 14. The CDR3 has 19 amino acids. The chain's CDR3 is CASSQDPRDRVLGAGELFF. In DNA, the CDR3 is TGCGCCAGCAGCCAAGATCCTCGGGACAGGGTTTTGGGGGCCGGGGAGCTGTTTTTT.